This T cell receptor (beta chain) was captured by sequencing in a study of T-cell reconstitution after alpha-beta-depleted transplantation in children listed by TCRdb under 2016. Looking at the study overall: T-cell immune reconstitution after TCRalphabeta/CD19-depleted allogeneic hematopoietic cell transplantation in children was quantitatively tracked in the study by means of TCR repertoire profiling.

Libraries were prepared through PCR. Sequencing instrument: Illumina HiSeq 2500. Molecular barcoding was employed in the preparation of TCR libraries, with unique molecular identifiers being used to normalize TCRbeta repertoire quantification. TCRdb reworked the public reads: Q25 trimming with fastp, MiXCR clone assembly, productive beta chains retained. Each CDR3 protein gets just one entry, which takes the most common genes and DNA from the rows behind it. This sample holds over 70,000 distinct CDR3 sequences; 10% to 15% were observed only once. Roughly 13% of the sample rests with the top ten. The CDR1 and CDR2 encoded by the germline V gene are KGHSH and LQKENI. V loses 4 bases at its end and J loses 3 bases; junction bases beyond the gene matches: 5. The CDR3 runs 14 amino acids, cysteine and phenylalanine included. Just the 42-base CDR3 DNA is kept, in frame starting at base 1. The sample holds many counts of this clonotype. Its antigen remains undetermined. No base quality information exists; no much larger clone differs at one position.

The V gene is TRBV18 and the J gene is TRBJ2-7, with 8 central nucleotides matching TRBD1. The origin of this receptor is a human donor who donated a stem cell graft to a child with inherited bone marrow failure. This sample comprised PBMCs from the stem cell graft donor, obtained from the stem cell graft. The CDR3 reads CASSLSTGDYEQYF. In nucleotides, the sequence is TGTGCCAGCTCACTCTCGACAGGGGACTACGAGCAGTACTTC.